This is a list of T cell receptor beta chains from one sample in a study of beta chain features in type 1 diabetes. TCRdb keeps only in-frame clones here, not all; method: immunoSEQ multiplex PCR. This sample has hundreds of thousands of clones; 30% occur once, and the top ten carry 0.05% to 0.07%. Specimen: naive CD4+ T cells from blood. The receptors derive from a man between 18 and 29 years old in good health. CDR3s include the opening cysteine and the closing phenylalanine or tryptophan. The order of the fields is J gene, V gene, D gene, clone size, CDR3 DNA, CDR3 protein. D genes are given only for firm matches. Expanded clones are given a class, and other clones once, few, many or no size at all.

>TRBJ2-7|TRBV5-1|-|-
TGCGCCAGCAGCTTACTTAGTGGTTCCTACGAGCAGTACTTC
CASSLLSGSYEQYF
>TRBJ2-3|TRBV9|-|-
TGTGCCAGCAGCCCCCGCACAGATACGCAGTATTTT
CASSPRTDTQYF
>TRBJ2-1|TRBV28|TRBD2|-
TGTGCCAGCAGTTTAGCGGGAGTCCTGTACAATGAGCAGTTCTTC
CASSLAGVLYNEQFF
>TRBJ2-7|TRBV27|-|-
TGTGCCAGCTCCTCTGGTCTCACCTACGAGCAGTACTTC
CASSSGLTYEQYF
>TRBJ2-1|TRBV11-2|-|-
TGTGCCAGCAGCTTGCTGACCTACAATGAGCAGTTCTTC
CASSLLTYNEQFF
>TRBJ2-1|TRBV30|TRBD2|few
TGTGCCTGGAGTGTGAATAGCGGGAGTGCAAATGAGCAGTTCTTC
CAWSVNSGSANEQFF
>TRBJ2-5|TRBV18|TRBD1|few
TGTGCCAGCTCACCACCGAGCGGGACAGGGTTTGAAGAGACCCAGTACTTC
CASSPPSGTGFEETQYF
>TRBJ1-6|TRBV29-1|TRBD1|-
TGCAGCGTCCGGACAGGGGATAATTCACCCCTCCACTTT
CSVRTGDNSPLHF
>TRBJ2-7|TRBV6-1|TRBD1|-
TGTGCCAGCAGTCCCGGGACAGGGGTCAACGAGCAGTACTTC
CASSPGTGVNEQYF
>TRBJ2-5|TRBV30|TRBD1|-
TGTGCCTGGCGCGAGGGACAGGGGATTGAGACCCAGTACTTC
CAWREGQGIETQYF
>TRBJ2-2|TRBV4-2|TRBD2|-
TGTGCCAGCAGCCAAAGTACGGGAGGAAACACCGGGGAGCTGTTTTTT
CASSQSTGGNTGELFF
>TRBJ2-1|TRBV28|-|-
TGTGCCAGCAGACACTACAATGAGCAGTTCTTC
CASRHYNEQFF
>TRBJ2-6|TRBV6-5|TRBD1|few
TGTGCCAGCAGCACGGACAGGGTCGGGGCCAACGTCCTGACTTTC
CASSTDRVGANVLTF
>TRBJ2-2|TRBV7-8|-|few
TGTGCCAGCAGCTTATGGAGACAACTGAACACCGGGGAGCTGTTTTTT
CASSLWRQLNTGELFF
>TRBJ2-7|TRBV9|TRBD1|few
TGTGCCAGCAGCGCCGCCGGACAGGGGCTGGGTGAGCAGTACTTC
CASSAAGQGLGEQYF
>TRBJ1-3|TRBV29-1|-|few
TGCAGCGTGGGGCAGGATTTAACTGGAAACACCATATATTTT
CSVGQDLTGNTIYF
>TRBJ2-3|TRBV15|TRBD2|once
TGTGCCACCAGCAGAGGCAGCGGGAGCCCAACAGATACGCAGTATTTT
CATSRGSGSPTDTQYF
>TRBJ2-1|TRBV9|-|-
TGTGCCAGCAGCGTAGATGGGGGCGGATACAATGAGCAGTTCTTC
CASSVDGGGYNEQFF